This T cell receptor beta chain was profiled in a study of OX40 agonist ivuxolimab in advanced cancers. Study overall: Ivuxolimab, an agonist antibody against OX40 (CD134), was given to patients. Findings and caveats of the study: On average, CD8+ T cells showed a greater number of expanded clones than CD4+. Among expanded peripheral T cells, antigen specificity went undetermined.

This CDR3 spans 13 amino acids. CDR1 LNHDA and CDR2 SQIVND come from the germline V gene (reference sequence). The V gene lost 0 bases and the J gene lost 4 bases, with 4 bases spanning the gap. With regard to this clone: Its matching antigen is unknown.

Using immunoSEQ multiplex PCR, the repertoire was profiled, and TCRdb retains in-frame clones only, with some absent. This table holds 53,000 or so clones, approximately 83% found once. The chain uses TRBV19 and TRBJ1-5; D uncertain. The sequencing here drew on CD4+ or CD8+ T cells sorted from blood, taken in a trial of the OX40 agonist ivuxolimab. The receptor was isolated from an adult with an advanced solid tumor such as melanoma, head and neck, liver or kidney cancer. CDR3 in DNA: TGTGCCAGTAGTATAGAAAAGAATCAGCCCCAGCATTTT. Amino acid sequence: CASSIEKNQPQHF.